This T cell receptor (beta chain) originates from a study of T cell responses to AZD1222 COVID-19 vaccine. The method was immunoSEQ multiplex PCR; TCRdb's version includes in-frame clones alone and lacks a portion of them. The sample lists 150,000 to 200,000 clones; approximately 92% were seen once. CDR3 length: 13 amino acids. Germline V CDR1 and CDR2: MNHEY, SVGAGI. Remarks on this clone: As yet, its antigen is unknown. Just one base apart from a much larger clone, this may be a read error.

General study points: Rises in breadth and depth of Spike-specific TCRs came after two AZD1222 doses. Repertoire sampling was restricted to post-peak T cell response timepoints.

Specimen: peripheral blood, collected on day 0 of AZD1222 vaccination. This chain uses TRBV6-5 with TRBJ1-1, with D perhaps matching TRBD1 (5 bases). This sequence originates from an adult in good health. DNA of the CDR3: TGTGCCGGCAGAAAGGGGCCGAGCACTGAAGCTTTCTTT. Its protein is CAGRKGPSTEAFF.